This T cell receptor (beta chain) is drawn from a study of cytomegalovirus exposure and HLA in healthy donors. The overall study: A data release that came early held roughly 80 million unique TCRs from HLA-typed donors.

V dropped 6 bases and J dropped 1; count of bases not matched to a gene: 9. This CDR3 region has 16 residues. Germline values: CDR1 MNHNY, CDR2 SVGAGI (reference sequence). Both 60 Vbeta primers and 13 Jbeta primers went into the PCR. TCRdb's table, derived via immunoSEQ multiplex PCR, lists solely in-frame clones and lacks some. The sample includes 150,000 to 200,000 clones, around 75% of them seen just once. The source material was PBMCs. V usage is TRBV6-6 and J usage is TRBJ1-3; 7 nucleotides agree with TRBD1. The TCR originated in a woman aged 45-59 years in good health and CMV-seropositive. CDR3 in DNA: TGTGCCAGCAGACACGGGACAGCCAAATCTGGAAACACCATATATTTT. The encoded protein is CASRHGTAKSGNTIYF.